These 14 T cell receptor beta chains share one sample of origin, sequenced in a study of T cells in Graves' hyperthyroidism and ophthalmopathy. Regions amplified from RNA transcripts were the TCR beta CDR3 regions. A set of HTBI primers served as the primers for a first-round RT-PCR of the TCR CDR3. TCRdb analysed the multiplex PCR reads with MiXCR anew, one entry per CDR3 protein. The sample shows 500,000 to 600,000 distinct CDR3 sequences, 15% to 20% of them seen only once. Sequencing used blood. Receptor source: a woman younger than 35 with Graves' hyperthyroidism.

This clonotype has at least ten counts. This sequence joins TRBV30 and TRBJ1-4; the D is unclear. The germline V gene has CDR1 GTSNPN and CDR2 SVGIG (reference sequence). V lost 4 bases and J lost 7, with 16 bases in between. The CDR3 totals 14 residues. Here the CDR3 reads CAWTNLRTGEKLFF. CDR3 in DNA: TGTGCCTGGACCAATTTAAGGACCGGTGAAAAACTGTTTTTT.

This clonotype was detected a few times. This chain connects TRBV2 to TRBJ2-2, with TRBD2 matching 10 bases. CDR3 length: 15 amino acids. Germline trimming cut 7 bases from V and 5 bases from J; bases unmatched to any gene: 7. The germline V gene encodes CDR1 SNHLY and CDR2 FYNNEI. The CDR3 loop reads CASTASGSNTGELFF. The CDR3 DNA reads TGTGCCAGCACCGCTAGCGGGAGCAATACCGGGGAGCTGTTTTTT.

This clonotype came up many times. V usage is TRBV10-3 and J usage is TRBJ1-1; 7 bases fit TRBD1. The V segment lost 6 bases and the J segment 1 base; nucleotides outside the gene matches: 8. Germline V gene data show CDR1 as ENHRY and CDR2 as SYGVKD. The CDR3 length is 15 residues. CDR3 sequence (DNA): TGTGCCATCAGCGATCGTACAGGGGAGAACACTGAAGCTTTCTTT. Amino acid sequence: CAISDRTGENTEAFF.

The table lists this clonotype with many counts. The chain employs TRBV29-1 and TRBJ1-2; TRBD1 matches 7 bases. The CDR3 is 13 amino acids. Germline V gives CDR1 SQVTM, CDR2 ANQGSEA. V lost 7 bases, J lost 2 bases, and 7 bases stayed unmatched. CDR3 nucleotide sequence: TGCAGCGCCAGACAGGGACTAAACTATGGCTACACCTTC. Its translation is CSARQGLNYGYTF.

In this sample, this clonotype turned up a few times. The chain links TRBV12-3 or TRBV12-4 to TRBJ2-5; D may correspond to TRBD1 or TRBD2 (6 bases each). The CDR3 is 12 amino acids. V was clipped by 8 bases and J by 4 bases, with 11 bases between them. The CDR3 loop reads CASGGTSETQYF. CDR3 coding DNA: TGTGCCAGCGGCGGGACATCAGAGACCCAGTACTTC.

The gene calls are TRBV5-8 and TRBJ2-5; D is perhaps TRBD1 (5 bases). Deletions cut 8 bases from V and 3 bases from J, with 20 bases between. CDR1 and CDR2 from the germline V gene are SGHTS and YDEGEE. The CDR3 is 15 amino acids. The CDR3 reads CASSLGRNLEETQYF. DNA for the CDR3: TGTGCCAGTTCTTTGGGGCGGAACTTAGAAGAGACCCAGTACTTC.

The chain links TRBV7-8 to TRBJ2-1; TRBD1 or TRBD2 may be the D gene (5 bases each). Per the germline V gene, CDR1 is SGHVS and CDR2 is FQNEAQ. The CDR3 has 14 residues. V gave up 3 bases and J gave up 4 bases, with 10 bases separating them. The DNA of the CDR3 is TGTGCCAGCAGCTTTGGGACCGTGTACAATGAGCAGTTCTTC. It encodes CASSFGTVYNEQFF.

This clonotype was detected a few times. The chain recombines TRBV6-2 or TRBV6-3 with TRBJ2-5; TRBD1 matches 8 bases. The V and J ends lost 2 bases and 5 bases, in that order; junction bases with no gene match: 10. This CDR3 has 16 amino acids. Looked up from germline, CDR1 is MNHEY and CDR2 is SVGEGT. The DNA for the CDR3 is TGTGCCAGCAGTTACCCGATCGGGACAGGATTTGAGACCCAGTACTTC. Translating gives CASSYPIGTGFETQYF.

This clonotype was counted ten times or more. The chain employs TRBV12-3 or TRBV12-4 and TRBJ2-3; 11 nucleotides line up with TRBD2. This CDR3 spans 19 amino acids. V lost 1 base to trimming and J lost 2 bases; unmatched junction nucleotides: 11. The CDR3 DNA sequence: TGTGCCAGCAGTTTAGTTTTGACTAGCGGGGAGGGGATCACAGATACGCAGTATTTT. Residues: CASSLVLTSGEGITDTQYF.

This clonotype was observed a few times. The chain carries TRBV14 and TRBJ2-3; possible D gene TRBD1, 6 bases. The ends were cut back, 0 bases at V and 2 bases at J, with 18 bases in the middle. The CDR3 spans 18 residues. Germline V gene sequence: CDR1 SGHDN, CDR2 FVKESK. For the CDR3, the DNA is TGTGCCAGCAGCCAAGAACCCCCCAGGGGATTTTACACAGATACGCAGTATTTT. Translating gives CASSQEPPRGFYTDTQYF.

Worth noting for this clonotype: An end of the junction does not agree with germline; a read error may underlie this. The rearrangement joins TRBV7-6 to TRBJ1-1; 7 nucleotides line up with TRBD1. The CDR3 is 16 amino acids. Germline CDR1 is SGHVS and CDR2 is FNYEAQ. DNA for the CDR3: TGTGCCAGCGGCTTAGGCACCGCAGGGGGAGGTACTGAAGCTTTCTTT. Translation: CASGLGTAGGGTEAFF.

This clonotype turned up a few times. The CDR3, as DNA: TGTGCCAGCAGTCCACCGGACAGGGGAGACGAGCAGTACTTC. This translates into CASSPPDRGDEQYF. V usage is TRBV28 and J usage is TRBJ2-7; the match to TRBD1 covers 9 bases. The CDR3 is 14 amino acids. From germline, CDR1 is MDHEN and CDR2 SYDVKM. Trimming took 5 bases from V and 5 from J; bases not matched to a gene: 7.

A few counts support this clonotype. The CDR3 sequence is CASSPGTGAGTQYF. CDR3 DNA sequence: TGTGCCAGCAGTCCAGGGACAGGGGCCGGGACCCAGTACTTC. The chain combines TRBV27 with TRBJ2-5; 10 nucleotides align to TRBD1. V lost 5 bases to trimming and J lost 7 bases; unmatched junction nucleotides: 7. This CDR3 contains 14 residues. The germline CDR1 and CDR2 sequences are MNHEY and SMNVEV (reference sequence).

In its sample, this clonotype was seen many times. The DNA for the CDR3 is TGTGCCAGCATCGCGGGACTAGCGGGGGCCAGTACAGATACGCAGTATTTT. Protein product: CASIAGLAGASTDTQYF. The chain employs TRBV5-5 and TRBJ2-3, with 14 bases fitting TRBD2. The ends lost 6 bases at V and 3 bases at J; junction bases unmatched: 9. Germline CDR1 and CDR2: SGHKS and YYEKEE (reference sequence). The CDR3 totals 17 residues.